These 13 T cell receptor beta chains originate from one sample sequenced in a study of shared clonotypes between healthy human individuals. Repertoires were generated with immunoSEQ multiplex PCR, while TCRdb's copy carries only in-frame clones and drops some. The sample has about 1.1 million clones, approximately 80% seen once. The specimen sequenced was memory CD4+ T cells from PBMCs. Subset noted: CD45RA-negative fraction. These receptors were collected from a man aged 18 to 35 in good health. Some clones in this sample may be carry-over from other donors' samples.

The chain joins TRBV28 to TRBJ2-7; a weak D match, TRBD2 (5 bases). The germline V and J ends were trimmed by 4 bases and 9 bases, with 13 bases remaining between them. The CDR3 has 12 residues. Germline-derived CDR1 and CDR2 are MDHEN and SYDVKM. The CDR3 is CASSSPPRGQYF. The DNA for the CDR3 is TGTGCCAGCAGTTCCCCGCCCCGGGGGCAGTACTTC.

J is TRBJ2-1 and V is TRBV9; D not certain. Germline V gene data show CDR1 as SGDLS and CDR2 as YYNGEE. Trimming shortened V by 2 bases and J by 5 bases, and 14 bases separated the two germline ends. The length of the CDR3 is 15 residues. The CDR3 region has the DNA TGTGCCAGCAGCGTTCACACAAAACCCGACAATGAGCAGTTCTTC. The encoded protein is CASSVHTKPDNEQFF. Full variable domain (missing parts from reference TRBV9 and TRBJ2-1): DSGVTQTPKHLITATGQRVTLRCSPRSGDLSVYWYQQSLDQGLQFLIQYYNGEERAKGNILERFSAQQFPDLHSELNLSSLELGDSALYFCASSVHTKPDNEQFFGPGTRLTVL.

This clone has ten or more counts. The chain links TRBV7-2 to TRBJ2-3, with D perhaps TRBD2 (6 bases). The germline gives CDR1 SGHTA, CDR2 FQGNSA. The CDR3 runs to 16 residues. V lost 3 bases and J 0 bases, leaving 13 bases between the germline ends. The CDR3 loop is CASSLHNSGSTDTQYF. CDR3 bases: TGTGCCAGCAGCTTGCATAATAGCGGTAGCACAGATACGCAGTATTTT. The variable domain in full, with the rest retrieved from reference TRBV7-2 and TRBJ2-3, is GAGVSQSPSNKVTEKGKDVELRCDPISGHTALYWYRQSLGQGLEFLIYFQGNSAPDKSGLPSDRFSAERTGGSVSTLTIQRTQQEDSAVYLCASSLHNSGSTDTQYFGPGTRLTVL.

The gene calls are TRBV6-5 and TRBJ2-7; unclear D gene. The V end lost 10 bases, the J end lost 3 bases, and 10 bases lay between the germline ends. This CDR3 is 11 amino acids long. From germline, CDR1 is MNHEY and CDR2 SVGAGI. The CDR3 nucleotides read TGTGCCACCCGAATCCTCTACGAGCAGTACTTC. Encoded protein: CATRILYEQYF.

For this clone: This CDR3 is also generated by other DNA sequences in the sample. This chain links TRBV5-4 with TRBJ1-2; D is undetermined. Germline V gives CDR1 SGHNT, CDR2 YYREEE (reference sequence). CDR3 size: 13 residues. V was cut by 3 bases and J by 6 bases, with 12 bases left in between. CDR3 sequence reads: CASSSGGRDGYTF. The CDR3 nucleotides read TGTGCCAGCAGCTCGGGCGGGCGGGATGGCTACACCTTC.

The rearrangement joins TRBV2 to TRBJ1-2; no firm D call. The CDR3 consists of 12 residues. Trimming took off 7 bases at V and 2 bases at J, with 8 bases between the two ends. The germline V gene has CDR1 SNHLY and CDR2 FYNNEI. The CDR3 loop is CASTTNNYGYTF. The CDR3 DNA is TGTGCCAGCACCACAAACAACTATGGCTACACCTTC. Full variable domain (outside the CDR3, taken from reference TRBV2 and TRBJ1-2): EPEVTQTPSHQVTQMGQEVILRCVPISNHLYFYWYRQILGQKVEFLVSFYNNEISEKSEIFDDQFSVERPDGSNFTLKIRSTKLEDSAMYFCASTTNNYGYTFGSGTRLTVV.

The CDR3 is CASSLVAGVADTQYF. The CDR3, as DNA: TGTGCCAGCAGCTTAGTAGCGGGAGTCGCAGATACGCAGTATTTT. V and J are TRBV7-6 and TRBJ2-3, with 9 bases aligning to TRBD2. This CDR3 comprises 15 residues. V trimming: 1 base; J trimming: 4 bases; junction bases outside the gene matches: 3. CDR1 and CDR2 from the germline V gene are SGHVS and FNYEAQ.

The V gene is TRBV6-5, the J gene TRBJ1-2; TRBD1 matches at 7 bases. The trim removed 5 bases at V and 4 bases at J, leaving 4 bases unmatched. This CDR3 has 13 residues. The germline V gene encodes CDR1 MNHEY and CDR2 SVGAGI. The DNA for the CDR3 is TGTGCCAGCAGTCCGACAGGGATCTATGGCTACACCTTC. As protein: CASSPTGIYGYTF.

The rearrangement links TRBV4-3 to TRBJ1-6; possible D gene TRBD1, 6 bases. This CDR3 has 15 residues. Trimming shortened V by 0 bases and J by 6 bases, and 9 bases separated the two germline ends. Germline values: CDR1 LGHNA, CDR2 YSLEER. Here the CDR3 reads CASSQETGINSPLHF. CDR3 coding DNA: TGCGCCAGCAGCCAAGAAACAGGGATTAATTCACCCCTCCACTTT.

The chain is built from TRBV2 and TRBJ2-2, with 12 nucleotides matching TRBD2. The CDR3 is made up of 13 amino acids. In germline, CDR1 is SNHLY, CDR2 FYNNEI. CDR3 nucleotides: TGTGCTTCGGGGACTAGCGGGACCGGGGAGCTGTTTTTT. This codes for CASGTSGTGELFF.

The rearrangement links TRBV11-2 to TRBJ1-1, with D tentatively TRBD1 (5 bases). Trimming left V 0 bases short and J 7 bases short, with 12 bases between. The length of the CDR3 is 14 residues. Germline CDR1 reads SGHAT; CDR2 reads FQNNGV. CDR3 region: CASSLERTFSEAFF. For the CDR3, the DNA is TGTGCCAGCAGCTTAGAGCGGACATTTAGTGAAGCTTTCTTT. Full variable domain (rest looked up from reference TRBV11-2 and TRBJ1-1): EAGVAQSPRYKIIEKRQSVAFWCNPISGHATLYWYQQILGQGPKLLIQFQNNGVVDDSQLPKDRFSAERLKGVDSTLKIQPAKLEDSAVYLCASSLERTFSEAFFGQGTRLTVV.

The CDR3 DNA sequence: TGTGCCAGCAGCTTCCGACTAGCGGGATTCTACAATGAGCAGTTCTTC. Amino acid sequence: CASSFRLAGFYNEQFF. This chain uses TRBV11-2 with TRBJ2-1; 11 bases match TRBD2. This CDR3 is built from 16 residues. Germline V gives CDR1 SGHAT, CDR2 FQNNGV. Germline trimming cut 3 bases from V and 3 bases from J; bases unmatched to any gene: 4.

The gene calls are TRBV6-1 and TRBJ1-1; D unclear. CDR1 is MNHNS and CDR2 is SASEGT in the germline V gene. The CDR3 length is 14 residues. V was shortened by 2 bases and J by 1 base, with 8 bases between the two germline ends. In nucleotides, the CDR3 is TGTGCCAGCAGTGAACAGCCCGAGAACACTGAAGCTTTCTTT. Residues: CASSEQPENTEAFF.